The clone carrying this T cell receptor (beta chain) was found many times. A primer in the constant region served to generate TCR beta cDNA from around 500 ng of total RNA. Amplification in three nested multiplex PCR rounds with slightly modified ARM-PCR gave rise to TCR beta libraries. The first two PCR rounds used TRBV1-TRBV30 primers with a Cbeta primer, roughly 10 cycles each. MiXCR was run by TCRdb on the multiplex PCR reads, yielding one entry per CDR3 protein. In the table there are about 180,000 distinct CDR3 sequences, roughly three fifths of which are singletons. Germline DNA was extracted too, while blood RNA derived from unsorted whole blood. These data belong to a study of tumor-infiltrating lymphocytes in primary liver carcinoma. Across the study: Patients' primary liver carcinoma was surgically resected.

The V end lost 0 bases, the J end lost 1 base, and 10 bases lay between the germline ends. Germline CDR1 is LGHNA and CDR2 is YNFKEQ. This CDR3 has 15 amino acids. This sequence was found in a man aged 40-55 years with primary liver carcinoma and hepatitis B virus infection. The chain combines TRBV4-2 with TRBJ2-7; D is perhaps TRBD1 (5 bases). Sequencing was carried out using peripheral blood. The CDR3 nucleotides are TGTGCCAGCAGCCAAGAACGGACAAGATCCTACGAGCAGTACTTC. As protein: CASSQERTRSYEQYF.